The rows below give T cell receptor beta chains drawn from one sample of a study of response to subunit inactivated influenza vaccine. Each CDR3 protein is one row after TCRdb ran MiXCR on the RT-PCR reads. The sample carries 450,000 to 600,000 distinct CDR3 sequences, about 7.2% recorded once. This sample comprised PBMCs from blood, obtained less than 30 months after vaccination. The receptors derive from a man aged 45 to 70 who received an inactivated influenza vaccine. The CDR3 runs from the conserved cysteine through the conserved F or W. D genes are given only for firm matches. Only some rows state a clone size, as once, few, many or a class for expanded clones.

cdr3_nt: TGTGCCAGCAGCCGATTCACCGGGAGCGCCTACAATGAGCAGTTCTTC
cdr3_aa: CASSRFTGSAYNEQFF
v_call: TRBV6-2/TRBV6-3
j_call: TRBJ2-1
d_call: NA
clone_size: NA

cdr3_nt: TGCAGTGCCATACCTCCGGACAGGGCCAGGGGGGCCTACGAGCAGTACTTC
cdr3_aa: CSAIPPDRARGAYEQYF
v_call: TRBV20-1
j_call: TRBJ2-7
d_call: TRBD1
clone_size: many

cdr3_nt: TGTGCCAGCAGCGGGGTTACCGAAGAGACCCAGTACTTC
cdr3_aa: CASSGVTEETQYF
v_call: TRBV5-5
j_call: TRBJ2-5
d_call: NA
clone_size: many

cdr3_nt: TGTGCCAGCAGGACAGGCATTGGCTACACCTTC
cdr3_aa: CASRTGIGYTF
v_call: TRBV6-2/TRBV6-3
j_call: TRBJ1-2
d_call: NA
clone_size: many

cdr3_nt: TGCAGTGCTAGGAATCTTGTGGGGTTTGGGGGAAGGGAGCAGTTCTTC
cdr3_aa: CSARNLVGFGGREQFF
v_call: TRBV20-1
j_call: TRBJ2-1
d_call: NA
clone_size: NA

cdr3_nt: TGTGCCAGCAGTGGATTACTCATGGGCGGGAGGGGAACCTACAATGAGCAGTTCTTC
cdr3_aa: CASSGLLMGGRGTYNEQFF
v_call: TRBV6-2/TRBV6-3
j_call: TRBJ2-1
d_call: TRBD2
clone_size: many

cdr3_nt: TGCGCCAGCAGTGCTGCTAGCGGGGTGGATTCCACAGATACGCAGTATTTT
cdr3_aa: CASSAASGVDSTDTQYF
v_call: TRBV10-2
j_call: TRBJ2-3
d_call: TRBD2
clone_size: NA

cdr3_nt: TGTGCCAGCAGCTGGCAATCGGCTGGGGCCAACGTCCTGACTTTC
cdr3_aa: CASSWQSAGANVLTF
v_call: TRBV9
j_call: TRBJ2-6
d_call: NA
clone_size: few

cdr3_nt: TGTGCCAGCAGCTCCCGACAGAGCTACAATGAGCAGTTCTTC
cdr3_aa: CASSSRQSYNEQFF
v_call: TRBV7-2
j_call: TRBJ2-1
d_call: NA
clone_size: few

cdr3_nt: TGCAGTGCTAGGGGGGACAGGGTTACCGGGGAGCTGTTTTTT
cdr3_aa: CSARGDRVTGELFF
v_call: TRBV20-1
j_call: TRBJ2-2
d_call: TRBD1
clone_size: NA